This T cell receptor beta chain was recorded in a study of CD4 T cells in relation to SARS-CoV-2 and coronaviruses. Unexposed donor CD4+ T cells date from 2011-2018, before the COVID-19 pandemic. The germline V and J ends were trimmed by 0 bases and 14 bases, with 18 bases remaining between them. This CDR3 is built from 15 residues. Germline V CDR1 and CDR2: SGHRS, YFSETQ. Study conclusions and caveats: Crossreactivity was assessed only for spike protein, not other viral proteins. No donor gave both pre-pandemic and post-infection samples.

The sample holds one count of this clone. What it binds is not known. The method was immunoSEQ multiplex PCR; TCRdb's version includes in-frame clones alone and lacks a portion of them. The sample shows some 70,000 clones, 85% to 95% of them seen only once. The sequencing sample was made of naive CD4+ T cells from PBMCs. As to subset: naive CD4+ T cells isolated by negative enrichment. This sequence originates from a human donor in good health. The V and J genes are TRBV5-1 and TRBJ1-6, with D maybe TRBD1 (6 bases). CDR3 sequence (DNA): TGCGCCAGCAGCTTGGCACAGGGCCGGTATGGAACCCTCCACTTT. Residues: CASSLAQGRYGTLHF.